The TCR beta chain under discussion was sequenced for a study of T-cell reconstitution after alpha-beta-depleted transplantation in children. Points on this clonotype: Its matching antigen is unknown.

Researchers prepared the TCRbeta library using unique molecular identifiers, the study reports. TCRdb independently ran MiXCR on the PCR reads; one entry per CDR3 protein. The table lists about 580,000 distinct CDR3 sequences, about 21% of them singletons. The CDR3 is 14 residues long. V was shortened by 4 bases and J by 9 bases, with 16 bases between the two germline ends. The germline V gene encodes CDR1 MGHRA and CDR2 YSYEKL. Findings and caveats of the study: Reports say that about two months after transplant, the alpha-beta T cells came out of several hundred graft clones that had expanded. Surviving recipient T cells and thymic progenitors underlay high day-60 TCRbeta diversity in some patients.

The starting material was PBMCs, mostly from graft donor cells, obtained 360 days after TCRalphabeta/CD19-depleted stem cell transplant. J is TRBJ2-1 and V is TRBV4-1; D remains ambiguous. The sequence came from a boy in the first two years of life who had a stem cell transplant for acute myeloid leukemia, so the T cells may come from the graft donor. The CDR3 DNA reads TGCGCCAGCAGCCCACTACGTATTGGGGTTGAGCAGTTCTTC. This codes for CASSPLRIGVEQFF.